Below are 30 T cell receptor beta chains sequenced from a single sample in a study of blood T cell repertoires in COVID-19. This table comes from immunoSEQ multiplex PCR, and its TCRdb copy is limited to in-frame clones, with some not included. In the table there are tens of thousands of clones, about 90% of which are singletons. What was sequenced was peripheral blood. All receptors derive from a woman in her sixties or seventies with acute or convalescent COVID-19.

The chain recombines TRBV29-1 with TRBJ1-4; a possible D gene is TRBD1 (6 bases). Per the germline V gene, CDR1 is SQVTM and CDR2 is ANQGSEA. Trimming removed 3 bases at V and 7 bases at J, with 15 bases between. The CDR3 length is 14 residues. The CDR3 DNA is TGCAGCGTTGAGTCAGGGGTGGATGTTGAAAAACTGTTTTTT. Amino acid sequence: CSVESGVDVEKLFF.

This clone was counted between two and nine times. The rearrangement links TRBV28 to TRBJ2-7; D ambiguous. The CDR3 is 13 residues long. Trimming stripped 6 bases from V and 7 bases from J, with 16 bases between. From germline, CDR1 is MDHEN and CDR2 SYDVKM. The CDR3 sequence is CASSTNLPGEQYF. The CDR3 nucleotides read TGTGCCAGCAGCACAAACCTTCCCGGGGAGCAGTACTTC.

The rearrangement uses TRBV5-8 and TRBJ2-1; D gene uncertain. The V end was cut by 2 bases, the J end by 4 bases, with 4 bases between. This CDR3 is built from 12 residues. Per germline, CDR1 SGHTS and CDR2 YDEGEE. Here the CDR3 DNA reads TGTGCCAGCAGCTTCAGATACAATGAGCAGTTCTTC. This codes for CASSFRYNEQFF.

This clone is a singleton in its sample. The chain combines TRBV3-1 (or the pseudogene TRBV3-2) with TRBJ1-1; unclear D gene. The CDR3 sequence is 13 residues long. Germline assignment: CDR1 LGHDT and CDR2 YNNKEL (reference sequence). The V end was cut by 0 bases, the J end by 5 bases, with 7 bases between. The CDR3 DNA reads TGTGCCAGCAGCCAAGAGAGAAAAACTGAAGCTTTCTTT. Amino acid sequence: CASSQERKTEAFF.

This clone came up many times. The gene calls are TRBV6-5 and TRBJ1-2, with D unresolved. V shed 8 bases and J shed 4 bases, with 17 bases lying between them. This CDR3 spans 14 amino acids. Germline V CDR1 and CDR2: MNHEY, SVGAGI. In nucleotides, the CDR3 is TGTGCCAGCTCACGTGGTAGTATTGGCTATGGCTACACCTTC. Translating it yields CASSRGSIGYGYTF.

Notes on this clone: Germline is not matched at one junction end, which may reflect a read error. This chain joins TRBV12-5 and TRBJ1-2, with TRBD1 identical over 7 bases. Germline CDR1 LGHNT, CDR2 FRNRAP. The CDR3 loop spans 14 amino acids. CDR3 DNA: TGTGCTAGTGGGTTGGGACAGCGGGGCTATGGCTACACCTTC. Translating it yields CASGLGQRGYGYTF.

The V and J genes are TRBV11-2 and TRBJ2-1; D unclear. This CDR3 is 13 amino acids long. V was trimmed by 2 bases and J by 7 bases, leaving 9 bases between them. Germline V gives CDR1 SGHAT, CDR2 FQNNGV. CDR3: CASSLYSWNEQFF. The DNA for the CDR3 is TGTGCCAGCAGCTTATATAGTTGGAATGAGCAGTTCTTC.

The V call is TRBV5-5, the J call TRBJ2-7; D gene ambiguous. The germline V gene encodes CDR1 SGHKS and CDR2 YYEKEE (reference sequence). The CDR3 runs 14 residues. V shed 0 bases and J shed 2 bases, with 9 bases lying between them. The CDR3 nucleotides are TGTGCCAGCAGCTTGGGGTACGGTACCTACGAGCAGTACTTC. Amino acid sequence: CASSLGYGTYEQYF. The full variable domain, in which reference TRBV5-5 and TRBJ2-7 provide the parts outside the CDR3, is DAGVTQSPTHLIKTRGQQVTLRCSPISGHKSVSWYQQVLGQGPQFIFQYYEKEERGRGNFPDRFSARQFPNYSSELNVNALLLGDSALYLCASSLGYGTYEQYFGPGTRLTVT.

The chain is built from TRBV9 and TRBJ2-7; 12 bases are shared with TRBD2. Per germline, CDR1 SGDLS and CDR2 YYNGEE. The CDR3 loop spans 18 amino acids. V was clipped by 0 bases and J by 0 bases; unmatched bases: 7. The CDR3, as DNA: TGTGCCAGCAGCGTAGGACTAGCGGGAGCCTGGACCTCCTACGAGCAGTACTTC. It is translated as CASSVGLAGAWTSYEQYF.

The chain uses TRBV24-1 and TRBJ1-2; 8 positions agree with TRBD1. The ends lost 4 bases at V and 4 bases at J; junction bases unmatched: 4. This CDR3 region has 14 residues. Germline CDR1 is KGHDR and CDR2 is SFDVKD. This CDR3 is CATSDPDRGYGYTF. In nucleotides, the CDR3 is TGTGCCACCAGTGACCCCGACAGGGGCTATGGCTACACCTTC.

This chain links TRBV2 with TRBJ1-6; D is undetermined. V lost 6 bases to trimming and J lost 10 bases, with 16 bases between them. Germline V gene data show CDR1 as SNHLY and CDR2 as FYNNEI. The CDR3 spans 14 residues. CDR3 amino acids: CASSPLGERSPLHF. Written as DNA, the CDR3 is TGTGCCAGCAGCCCCCTCGGGGAGAGATCACCCCTCCACTTT.

The rearrangement joins TRBV27 to TRBJ2-3; tentatively, D is TRBD2 (6 bases). V lost 6 bases to trimming and J lost 1 base, with 11 bases between them. Germline CDR1 is MNHEY and CDR2 is SMNVEV (reference sequence). CDR3 length equals 14 residues. In nucleotides, the CDR3 is TGTGCCAGCAGAGGCGCGGGACGCACAGATACGCAGTATTTT. This translates into CASRGAGRTDTQYF.

V is TRBV11-2 and J is TRBJ1-3; 9 bases align to TRBD1. Germline values: CDR1 SGHAT, CDR2 FQNNGV. The CDR3 totals 17 residues. With 3 bases clipped from V and 0 bases from J, the junction kept 6 bases outside the gene matches. The chain's CDR3 is CASSFGTGSSSGNTIYF. DNA of the CDR3: TGTGCCAGCAGCTTCGGGACAGGGAGCAGCTCTGGAAACACCATATATTTT.

There are a few counts of this clone. The chain employs TRBV2 and TRBJ1-5, with 8 bases lining up with TRBD1. Germline trimming cut 10 bases from V and 5 bases from J; bases unmatched to any gene: 10. The CDR3 spans 14 residues. Germline lookup yields CDR1 SNHLY and CDR2 FYNNEI. CDR3 DNA: TGTGCCACCAGGACAGGGTTTAGTGATCAGCCCCAGCATTTT. Protein product: CATRTGFSDQPQHF.

This clone was recorded once. J is TRBJ2-2 and V is TRBV7-7, with D possibly TRBD2 on 6 matching bases. This CDR3 has 18 residues. CDR1 and CDR2 (germline): SSHAT, FNYEAQ (reference sequence). V lost 5 bases and J lost 5, with 24 bases in between. The CDR3 bases are TGTGCCAGCAGCAAAACCCGCGGGGCCATACGGGGGACCGGGGAGCTGTTTTTT. Translated: CASSKTRGAIRGTGELFF.

This sequence joins TRBV11-2 and TRBJ2-1; no clear D gene. The CDR3 loop spans 13 amino acids. CDR1 SGHAT and CDR2 FQNNGV come from the germline V gene. The germline V and J ends were trimmed by 4 bases and 4 bases, with 8 bases remaining between them. CDR3 nucleotides: TGTGCCAGCAGCTCCGGTAATTACAATGAGCAGTTCTTC. Its protein is CASSSGNYNEQFF.

This clone has only one observation. The rearrangement uses TRBV6-2 or TRBV6-3 and TRBJ2-7, with a possible D match to TRBD1 (5 bases). Trimming pared 0 bases from V and 2 bases from J, leaving 8 bases between. The CDR3 runs to 14 residues. CDR1 MNHEY and CDR2 SVGEGT come from the germline V gene. The CDR3: CASSYSLGPYEQYF. DNA for the CDR3: TGTGCCAGCAGTTACTCTTTGGGGCCCTACGAGCAGTACTTC.

The V gene is TRBV5-1, the J gene TRBJ2-1; 7 positions match TRBD1. Per germline, CDR1 SGHRS and CDR2 YFSETQ. V was pared by 5 bases and J by 3 bases, with 5 bases of the junction left unmatched. The CDR3 consists of 14 residues. CDR3 sequence: CASSKGQSYNEQFF. CDR3 sequence (DNA): TGCGCCAGCAGTAAGGGACAGAGCTACAATGAGCAGTTCTTC.

This chain connects TRBV18 to TRBJ2-7; TRBD1 matches 7 bases. Germline V gene sequence: CDR1 KGHSH, CDR2 LQKENI. V gave up 5 bases and J gave up 3 bases; unmatched junction bases: 7. This CDR3 has 14 amino acids. The CDR3 loop is CASSETGNRYEQYF. CDR3 bases: TGTGCCAGCTCAGAGACAGGGAACCGCTACGAGCAGTACTTC.

This chain uses TRBV5-1 with TRBJ2-7, with D possibly TRBD2 on 5 matching bases. Deletions cut 2 bases from V and 2 bases from J, with 11 bases between. Germline CDR1 reads SGHRS; CDR2 reads YFSETQ. The CDR3 sequence is 14 residues long. This chain's CDR3 is CASSLSGFTYEQYF. The CDR3, as DNA: TGCGCCAGCAGCTTATCGGGGTTCACCTACGAGCAGTACTTC.

This chain connects TRBV28 to TRBJ1-2; no reliable D call. The V end lost 2 bases, the J end lost 6 bases, and 19 bases lay between the germline ends. The CDR3 is 16 amino acids. Germline-derived CDR1 and CDR2 are MDHEN and SYDVKM. The CDR3 loop reads CASSLEPGRTGDGYTF. The CDR3 bases are TGTGCCAGCAGTTTAGAACCCGGACGGACGGGAGATGGCTACACCTTC.

The chain couples TRBV27 to TRBJ1-2; weak D call: TRBD1 (6 bases). The germline V gene has CDR1 MNHEY and CDR2 SMNVEV (reference sequence). The CDR3 is 14 residues long. The V and J ends lost 3 bases and 5 bases respectively, with 13 bases between them. This CDR3 reads CASSLLDRGYGYTF. The DNA of the CDR3 is TGTGCCAGCAGTTTGTTGGACAGAGGATATGGCTACACCTTC.

The genes are TRBV7-6 and TRBJ2-3, with a possible D match to TRBD1 (5 bases). The CDR3 has 15 amino acids. Germline CDR1 and CDR2: SGHVS and FNYEAQ. The ends were cut back, 3 bases at V and 5 bases at J, with 15 bases in the middle. The CDR3 DNA follows: TGTGCCAGCAGCTTTTATCCCAGGGTAGAAGATACGCAGTATTTT. Protein: CASSFYPRVEDTQYF.

The chain links TRBV18 to TRBJ1-3, with TRBD1 as a possible D gene (6 bases). V was clipped by 8 bases and J by 0 bases, with 20 bases between them. The germline V gene encodes CDR1 KGHSH and CDR2 LQKENI. The CDR3 is 17 residues long. Here the CDR3 reads CASADSQFILSGNTIYF. In nucleotides, the CDR3 is TGTGCCAGCGCGGACAGCCAGTTTATCCTCTCTGGAAACACCATATATTTT.

The CDR3, as DNA: TGTGCCAGCTCACCCATGGAGCACACCATATATTTT. This sequence encodes CASSPMEHTIYF. The rearrangement uses TRBV18 and TRBJ1-3; D ambiguous. The V gene lost 3 bases and the J gene lost 8 bases, with 8 bases spanning the gap. This CDR3 has 12 amino acids. The germline CDR1 and CDR2 sequences are KGHSH and LQKENI.

The chain recombines TRBV4-2 with TRBJ1-2; 9 nucleotides align to TRBD1. V lost 10 bases, J lost 7 bases, and 4 bases stayed unmatched. The germline gives CDR1 LGHNA, CDR2 YNFKEQ. This CDR3 is 11 amino acids long. The CDR3 DNA reads as TGTGCCACCAGGACAGGGGTTGGCTACACCTTC. It encodes CATRTGVGYTF.

This rearrangement joins TRBV18 to TRBJ2-2; D might be TRBD1 (6 bases). Trimming took off 3 bases at V and 5 bases at J, with 13 bases between the two ends. CDR3 length: 15 amino acids. Per the germline V gene, CDR1 is KGHSH and CDR2 is LQKENI. The CDR3 reads CASSPLGGRTGELFF. The CDR3 bases are TGTGCCAGCTCACCTCTTGGGGGCCGTACCGGGGAGCTGTTTTTT.

This clone was seen more than once but under ten times. V and J are TRBV4-1 and TRBJ1-5; 7 bases agree with TRBD1. The germline V gene encodes CDR1 MGHRA and CDR2 YSYEKL. J gave up 4 bases and V 1 base, and 1 base lay outside the gene matches. CDR3 length: 14 amino acids. CDR3 in DNA: TGCGCCAGCAGCCAAGTGGGACAGAATCAGCCCCAGCATTTT. Translated, it gives CASSQVGQNQPQHF.

V gene TRBV28 combines with J gene TRBJ2-7, with a tentative D call TRBD1 (5 bases). V was shortened by 1 base and J by 2 bases, with 9 bases between the two germline ends. CDR1 is MDHEN, CDR2 SYDVKM, per germline. The CDR3 is made up of 14 amino acids. CDR3 protein: CASSLLTETYEQYF. CDR3 nucleotide sequence: TGTGCCAGCAGTTTATTGACAGAGACCTACGAGCAGTACTTC. Full variable domain (outside the CDR3, taken from reference TRBV28 and TRBJ2-7): DVKVTQSSRYLVKRTGEKVFLECVQDMDHENMFWYRQDPGLGLRLIYFSYDVKMKEKGDIPEGYSVSREKKERFSLILESASTNQTSMYLCASSLLTETYEQYFGPGTRLTVT.

The V call is TRBV19, the J call TRBJ1-2, with 11 nucleotides matching TRBD1. This CDR3 has 14 residues. Germline CDR1 LNHDA, CDR2 SQIVND (reference sequence). The V gene end was trimmed by 6 bases and the J gene end by 4 bases; junction bases not matched to a gene: 4. CDR3 nucleotides: TGTGCCAGTAGGGGACAGGGGGGGTCCTATGGCTACACCTTC. Amino acids: CASRGQGGSYGYTF.